Listed below are T cell receptor beta chains from one sample, sequenced in a study of blood T cell repertoires in COVID-19. Some clones are missing from TCRdb's copy, which holds only in-frame ones; the method was immunoSEQ multiplex PCR. Of 30,000 to 35,000 clones in the sample, 83% are singletons; the top ten hold roughly 3.5%. Sequenced input: peripheral blood. The receptor source for this set is a man aged 45 to 65 with acute or convalescent COVID-19. Each CDR3 is given with its conserved first and last residue. D genes are given only for firm matches. The listing skips clone size in some rows; elsewhere it reads once, few, many or a size class.

TRBV6-6	TRBD1	NA	TRBJ1-5	TGTGCCAGCAGTCCCGACAGGGTCCAGCCCCAGCATTTT	CASSPDRVQPQHF
TRBV30	NA	NA	TRBJ1-5	TGTGCCTGGGGCCACCGGGAGGGAAAGCCCCAGCATTTT	CAWGHREGKPQHF
TRBV11-2	NA	NA	TRBJ1-1	TGTGCCAGCATCGGGGGGGGCACTGAAGCTTTCTTT	CASIGGGTEAFF
TRBV12-5	NA	NA	TRBJ2-2	TGTGCTAGTGGTTTGTACAGCAGTGAAGGGGAGCTGTTTTTT	CASGLYSSEGELFF
TRBV2	TRBD1	NA	TRBJ1-1	TGTGCCAGCAGATCGGGACAGGGATGGTCTGAAGCTTTCTTT	CASRSGQGWSEAFF
TRBV7-6	TRBD1	NA	TRBJ1-2	TGTGCCAGCAGCCTAGGACAGGGCTATGGCTACACCTTC	CASSLGQGYGYTF
TRBV14	NA	NA	TRBJ1-1	TGTGCCAGCAGCCAAGAGAAGAGTGAAGCTTTCTTT	CASSQEKSEAFF
TRBV5-6	TRBD2	NA	TRBJ2-7	TGTGCCAGCACACCAAGGACTAGCGGGGCTACCTACGAGCAGTACTTC	CASTPRTSGATYEQYF
TRBV7-9	NA	NA	TRBJ1-1	TGTGCCAGCAGCCGAACCGGGACATTGAACACTGAAGCTTTCTTT	CASSRTGTLNTEAFF
TRBV18	TRBD2	NA	TRBJ2-1	TGTGCCAGCTCAGAGGGGACTAGCTCCTACAATGAGCAGTTCTTC	CASSEGTSSYNEQFF
TRBV14	TRBD1	NA	TRBJ2-6	TGTGCCAGCAGCCCAAAAAAGGGACAGGACGTCTATGGGGCCAACGTCCTGACTTTC	CASSPKKGQDVYGANVLTF
TRBV4-1	TRBD2	NA	TRBJ2-7	TGCGCCAGCAGCCAAGATTGGGGCGGGGGGTTGCCTGGTGAGCAGTACTTC	CASSQDWGGGLPGEQYF
TRBV5-1	NA	NA	TRBJ2-3	TGCGCCAGCAGCTTGGCGTCGACTAGTCGATCGCAGTATTTT	CASSLASTSRSQYF
TRBV11-2	TRBD2	once	TRBJ2-3	TGTGCCAGCAGCTCCTTAGCGGGAGAGGGGGCAGATACGCAGTATTTT	CASSSLAGEGADTQYF
TRBV27	NA	NA	TRBJ2-1	TGTGCCAGCAGTTTATCGGGCGGGTACAATGAGCAGTTCTTC	CASSLSGGYNEQFF
TRBV5-1	TRBD2	NA	TRBJ2-3	TGCGCCAGCAGCCCTATCGGACTAGCGGGAGGTAGCACAGATACGCAGTATTTT	CASSPIGLAGGSTDTQYF
TRBV9	TRBD2	few	TRBJ2-3	TGTGCCAGCAGCGTTAGCGGGAGAGGAACAGATACGCAGTATTTT	CASSVSGRGTDTQYF
TRBV9	TRBD1	NA	TRBJ2-3	TGTGCCAGCAGCGTAGGGACAGGACCTGACTTGAGGCAGTATTTT	CASSVGTGPDLRQYF
TRBV7-6	NA	NA	TRBJ1-1	TGTGCCAGCAGCCCCATGCGTGTAGGGACTACGAACACTGAAGCTTTCTTT	CASSPMRVGTTNTEAFF
TRBV27	NA	NA	TRBJ1-1	TGTGCCAGCAGTTCGGTTCAAGGGGCGAACACTGAAGCTTTCTTT	CASSSVQGANTEAFF
TRBV10-3	TRBD2	NA	TRBJ2-2	TGTGCCATCAGCGGTGGCGGTTTATTAGCGGGATCCGACGACACCGGGGAGCTGTTTTTT	CAISGGGLLAGSDDTGELFF
TRBV19	TRBD2	NA	TRBJ2-1	TGTGCCAGTAGTATAGGACTAGCGGGGGGCAATGAGCAGTTCTTC	CASSIGLAGGNEQFF
TRBV5-6	NA	NA	TRBJ1-2	TGTGCCAGCAGCTTGGGCCAGGGAGGCTACACCTTC	CASSLGQGGYTF
TRBV6-5	NA	NA	TRBJ2-3	TGTGCCAGCAGCATAGTCAGCACAGATACGCAGTATTTT	CASSIVSTDTQYF
TRBV9	TRBD2	NA	TRBJ2-1	TGTGCCAGCAGCCTACCGGGACTAGCGGGAGCGGAGCAGTTCTTC	CASSLPGLAGAEQFF
TRBV5-1	NA	NA	TRBJ1-3	TGCGCCAGCAGCTTGTTTGGGACATCTTCTGAATTTGGAAACACCATATATTTT	CASSLFGTSSEFGNTIYF
TRBV24-1	NA	NA	TRBJ2-5	TGTGCCACCAGTTCGTCGACAGGGACCCAGTACTTC	CATSSSTGTQYF
TRBV7-6	NA	few	TRBJ2-7	TGTGCCAGCAGCTTAGACAGTTCCTACGAGCAGTACTTC	CASSLDSSYEQYF
TRBV6-4	TRBD2	once	TRBJ2-3	TGTGCCAGCAGTGAAGGTAGCGGGGGGGCGACGCAGTATTTT	CASSEGSGGATQYF
TRBV5-6	NA	NA	TRBJ2-1	TGTGCCAGCAGCCCCTGGCAGGGCTCCTACAATGAGCAGTTCTTC	CASSPWQGSYNEQFF
TRBV29-1	TRBD1	NA	TRBJ1-2	TGCAGCGTTGGGGGACAGGGGGGCGGCTACACCTTC	CSVGGQGGGYTF
TRBV5-6	NA	NA	TRBJ2-4	TGTGCCAGCAGCCTCGTTGCCAAAAACATTCAGTACTTC	CASSLVAKNIQYF